A selection of T cell receptor beta chains follows, all from one sample in a study of blood T cell repertoires in COVID-19. TCRdb keeps only in-frame clones here, not all; method: immunoSEQ multiplex PCR. The sample lists about 74,000 clones; about four fifths were seen once. The specimen sequenced was peripheral blood. These receptors came from a middle-aged man with active COVID-19. Each CDR3 is given with its conserved first and last residue. The D gene is left open where the match is weak. Expanded clones get a size class; other rows say once, few or many, or leave the size out.

TRBJ1-5	-	TRBV6-2/TRBV6-3	-	TGTGCCAGCAGCATACTGGGTAGCCGGAGTCAGCCCCAGCATTTT	CASSILGSRSQPQHF
TRBJ2-5	-	TRBV3-1/TRBV3-2	-	TGTGCCAGCAGCCAAGATTCCCCAAGAGGCCAGGAGACCCAGTACTTC	CASSQDSPRGQETQYF
TRBJ2-1	-	TRBV2	-	TGTGCCAGCAGTGACGAGGGTAGGCAGTTCTTC	CASSDEGRQFF
TRBJ1-2	-	TRBV10-1	-	TGCGCCACCTGGGGCCCGGGGGAAAGGTATGGCTACACCTTC	CATWGPGERYGYTF
TRBJ2-3	TRBD2	TRBV7-2	-	TGTGCCAGCAGCTTACGATGGCAGCGGGGGACTAGCACAGATACGCAGTATTTT	CASSLRWQRGTSTDTQYF
TRBJ1-1	TRBD1	TRBV5-1	-	TGCGCCAGCAGCTTAACCACCGGGACAGGGGGCTCCATGAACACTGAAGCTTTCTTT	CASSLTTGTGGSMNTEAFF
TRBJ1-2	-	TRBV5-1	-	TGCGCCAGCAGCCTGCAGGGACTGGGCTATGGCTACACCTTC	CASSLQGLGYGYTF
TRBJ2-5	TRBD2	TRBV19	-	TGTGCCAGTAGCCAACTAGCGGGAGAGACCCAGTACTTC	CASSQLAGETQYF
TRBJ1-3	-	TRBV30	-	TGTGCCTGGAGTGCCGGGACACCCCGGCGAAACACCATATATTTT	CAWSAGTPRRNTIYF
TRBJ1-6	TRBD1	TRBV25-1	-	TGTGCCAGCAGTGAACGAAAGGGACAGATTACCCTCCACTTT	CASSERKGQITLHF
TRBJ1-4	-	TRBV29-1	-	TGCGTCGGGTCGGTTTTAAGAAAACTGTTTTTT	CVGSVLRKLFF
TRBJ2-5	-	TRBV10-2	-	TGCGCCAGCAGTGCTTTCAGGTCAAAGACCCAGTACTTC	CASSAFRSKTQYF
TRBJ1-3	-	TRBV5-5	-	TGTGCCAGCAGTTCCGGAGGGGCTGGAAACACCATATATTTT	CASSSGGAGNTIYF
TRBJ1-6	TRBD1	TRBV18	-	TGTGCCAGCTCACCCCGACAGGGGATGGATTCACCCCTCCACTTT	CASSPRQGMDSPLHF
TRBJ1-5	-	TRBV11-2	-	TGTGCCAGCAGCCCCGAGGATAATCAGCCCCAGCATTTT	CASSPEDNQPQHF
TRBJ1-2	-	TRBV18	-	TGTGCCAGCTCACCACTGAGCGCAGGGACTGACTATGGCTACACCTTC	CASSPLSAGTDYGYTF
TRBJ2-7	-	TRBV7-2	-	TGTGCCAGCAGCAGTCTTGGTGGGCCGTACCACTACGAGCAGTACTTC	CASSSLGGPYHYEQYF
TRBJ1-2	TRBD1	TRBV30	-	TGTGCCTGGAAGGACAGGGTTGGTAACTATGGCTACACCTTC	CAWKDRVGNYGYTF
TRBJ1-2	-	TRBV27	-	TGTGCCAGCAGCCAAGTCCCGACAGTTGATGGCTACACCTTC	CASSQVPTVDGYTF
TRBJ2-3	TRBD2	TRBV10-1	-	TGCGCCAGTAACGCCGGGACTAGCGGGGGGCTTGATACGCAGTATTTT	CASNAGTSGGLDTQYF
TRBJ2-7	-	TRBV6-5	-	TGTGCCAGCAGTTATACCAGGTCCTCCTACGAGCAGTACTTC	CASSYTRSSYEQYF
TRBJ2-7	-	TRBV5-4	-	TGTGCCAGCAGCTTGGGGCAGTTCCTTCCCTACGAGCAGTACTTC	CASSLGQFLPYEQYF
TRBJ1-6	TRBD1	TRBV7-2	-	TGTGCCAGCAGCCAAGAGACAGGGAGCTCCTATAATTCACCCCTCCACTTT	CASSQETGSSYNSPLHF
TRBJ2-3	TRBD2	TRBV2	-	TGTGCCAGCAGTAAGCGGGAGGGCTGGGATACGCAGTATTTT	CASSKREGWDTQYF
TRBJ1-1	-	TRBV4-1	-	TGCGCCAGCAGTTTAAGCCAGGGAACTGAAGCTTTCTTT	CASSLSQGTEAFF
TRBJ2-5	TRBD2	TRBV15	once	TGTGCCACCAGCAGAGATCGACTAGCGGGTACGGAGACCCAGTACTTC	CATSRDRLAGTETQYF
TRBJ2-1	TRBD2	TRBV9	-	TGTGCCAGCAGCTTCCAAGCGGGGGGCTACAATGAGCAGTTCTTC	CASSFQAGGYNEQFF
TRBJ1-3	-	TRBV9	-	TGTGCCAGCAGCGTAGGCCAGATCTCTGGAAACACCATATATTTT	CASSVGQISGNTIYF
TRBJ2-3	-	TRBV11-2	-	TGTGCCACTACTGCGGGGGCCCCCGCAGATACGCAGTATTTT	CATTAGAPADTQYF
TRBJ1-2	-	TRBV5-6	-	TGTGCCAGCAGTTTCTCAAGGACAGCCCTCACCTTC	CASSFSRTALTF
TRBJ1-5	-	TRBV19	few	TGTGCCAGTAGTATGAGTCGGTATGAGCCCCAGCATTTT	CASSMSRYEPQHF
TRBJ2-1	-	TRBV2	-	TGTGCCAGCAGTGAGGGCGGGGCTTCCTACAATGAGCAGTTCTTC	CASSEGGASYNEQFF
TRBJ2-7	TRBD1	TRBV7-9	-	TGTGCCAGCAGCTCCGGGACAGGGGTGAGGGAGCAGTACTTC	CASSSGTGVREQYF
TRBJ1-6	TRBD1	TRBV6-5	once	TGTGCCAGCAGCCACGGGACAGATTATAATTCACCCCTCCACTTT	CASSHGTDYNSPLHF
TRBJ2-1	-	TRBV15	-	TGTGCCACCAGCTTATCCACAGGGCATCATGAGCAGTTCTTC	CATSLSTGHHEQFF
TRBJ2-1	TRBD2	TRBV5-1	-	TGCGCCAGCAGCAACAGCGGGAACTACAATGAGCAGTTCTTC	CASSNSGNYNEQFF
TRBJ2-2	TRBD2	TRBV5-4	-	TGTGCCAGCAGCCCGGGACTAGCGGGGGGACTCACCGGGGAGCTGTTTTTT	CASSPGLAGGLTGELFF
TRBJ2-7	TRBD2	TRBV7-2	-	TGTGCCAGCAGCTTAGTGGGGGGGTTCTACGAGCAGTACTTC	CASSLVGGFYEQYF
TRBJ2-7	-	TRBV7-2	medium-sized	TGTGCCAGCAGCTCCCAGACTAGCTCCTACGAGCAGTACTTC	CASSSQTSSYEQYF
TRBJ2-2	TRBD2	TRBV6-9	-	TGTGCCAGCCATTCTACTAGCGGGGTGAACACCGGGGAGCTGTTTTTT	CASHSTSGVNTGELFF
TRBJ1-1	TRBD1	TRBV2	-	TGTGCCAGTGGACAGGGGCGGACTGAAGCTTTCTTT	CASGQGRTEAFF
TRBJ1-5	-	TRBV6-6	-	TGTGCCAGCAGTTACTTCGGAGGAAATAGCAATCAGCCCCAGCATTTT	CASSYFGGNSNQPQHF
TRBJ2-7	TRBD1	TRBV18	-	TGTGCCAGCTCACCCAAACTTCCCGGGACAGGGGTAAACGAGCAGTACTTC	CASSPKLPGTGVNEQYF
TRBJ2-7	TRBD2	TRBV4-2	-	TGTGCCAGCAGCCAAGGGCGGGGGGCAGGAGTCTACGAGCAGTACTTC	CASSQGRGAGVYEQYF
TRBJ1-1	-	TRBV27	-	TGTGCCAGCAGTGCCCGGCCGCGGGGGGGGACTGAAGCTTTCTTT	CASSARPRGGTEAFF
TRBJ1-1	-	TRBV28	-	TGTGCCAGCATCCGCCAGGGGAACACTGAAGCTTTCTTT	CASIRQGNTEAFF
TRBJ1-2	-	TRBV14	-	TGTGCCAGCAGCCAACAACAGGGAAGGGCTAACTATGGCTACACCTTC	CASSQQQGRANYGYTF
TRBJ2-3	-	TRBV4-1	-	TGCGCCAGCAGCCAAGGGCTAGCCTCTCGGGTATGGAATACGCAGTATTTT	CASSQGLASRVWNTQYF
TRBJ1-3	TRBD1	TRBV5-6	once	TGTGCCAGCAGCTTAATACAGGGGTTAGGAAACACCATATATTTT	CASSLIQGLGNTIYF